A single T cell receptor (beta chain) is shown here with its context. The ends were cut back, 7 bases at V and 9 bases at J, with 13 bases in the middle. The CDR3 is 12 amino acids. Per germline, CDR1 SGHNT and CDR2 YENEEA. The data are from a study of T-cell memory formation after mild COVID-19. Constant-segment-primed 5'RACE gave TCR alpha and TCR beta cDNA libraries with sample barcodes and UMIs. MiXCR was run by TCRdb on the 5' RACE reads, yielding one entry per CDR3 protein. In the table there are around 140,000 distinct CDR3 sequences, roughly 24% of which are singletons. Material: PBMCs or a T cell subset sorted from them (not recorded which). The origin of this receptor is an adult woman who had mild COVID-19 (a few samples of this study predate the infection). Cell type and time point are not known. This sequence joins TRBV11-3 and TRBJ2-1, with D uncertain. For the CDR3, the DNA is TGTGCCAGCAACGCCTACTATGGTGAGCAGTTCTTC. This codes for CASNAYYGEQFF.